This TCR beta chain emerged from a study of blood T cell repertoires in COVID-19. Overall study context: Acute and convalescent COVID-19 specimens originated in the United States, Italy and Spain. Sources were T cells, B-cell-depleted T cells, or PBMCs; the material itself was cDNA or gDNA.

How the authors handled the data: Amplification with reference gene primers provided the estimates of nucleated cell counts. The assay was immunoSEQ multiplex PCR, and TCRdb's table has in-frame clones only and misses some. V and J calls and clone size follow that table, whereas D and trimming were derived from the DNA. In the table there are 200,000 to 300,000 clones, about 90% of which are singletons. Germline V gene data show CDR1 as MNHEY and CDR2 as SVGEGT. Trimming removed 2 bases at V and 6 bases at J, with 16 bases between. The CDR3 consists of 15 residues. This receptor was obtained from a woman aged 40 to 49 with acute or convalescent COVID-19. Sequenced: peripheral blood. This chain links TRBV6-2 or TRBV6-3 with TRBJ1-1; no clear D. The CDR3 DNA sequence: TGTGCCAGCAGTTACGAAAGACCCCTGGGCGCTGAAGCTTTCTTT. As protein: CASSYERPLGAEAFF.